The present T cell receptor beta chain was sequenced within a study of T-cell reconstitution after alpha-beta-depleted transplantation in children. Study-level points and caveats: By about two months after transplant, alpha-beta T cells reportedly arose from several hundred graft clones that had expanded. Diversity of TCRbeta at day 60 was high in some patients, arising from surviving recipient T cells and thymic progenitors. Diversity and T-cell counts at one year after transplant derived mostly from new T cells.

This clonotype appeared a few times. No antigen is known for it. The authors prepared the TCRbeta library with unique molecular identifiers. TCRdb re-derived calls from the PCR reads in MiXCR, one entry per CDR3 protein. The sample yields 700,000 to 850,000 distinct CDR3 sequences, 15% to 20% seen once. The ends were cut back, 4 bases at V and 3 bases at J, with 11 bases in the middle. CDR1 and CDR2 (germline): SGHRS, YFSETQ. There are 13 residues in the CDR3. The sample consisted of PBMCs, mostly from graft donor cells, taken 360 days after TCRalphabeta/CD19-depleted stem cell transplant. The source of this sequence is a male patient younger than 18 who had a stem cell transplant for acute lymphoblastic leukemia, so the T cells may come from the graft donor. The V call is TRBV5-1, the J call TRBJ2-7; D tentatively reads TRBD1 or TRBD2 (5 bases each). For the CDR3, the DNA is TGCGCCAGCAGCAGGGACCATAACTACGAGCAGTACTTC. Translating it yields CASSRDHNYEQYF.